The rows below give T cell receptor beta chains drawn from one sample of a study of blood T cell repertoires in COVID-19. Sequencing used immunoSEQ multiplex PCR; TCRdb keeps in-frame clones, though not all of them. The data show 100,000 to 150,000 clones, more than 70% seen once. Specimen: peripheral blood. The source of these receptors is a woman in her thirties who had recovered from COVID-19. The CDR3 runs from the conserved cysteine through the conserved F or W. Fields, in order: V gene, D gene, CDR3 length, clone size, J gene, CDR3 protein, CDR3 DNA. A D gene is named only where the DNA matches it firmly. Clone size is stated in some rows and not others, as once, few, many or a class when expanded.

TRBV4-1	NA	19	NA	TRBJ1-5	CASSQGAGPAGRGNQPQHF	TGCGCCAGCAGCCAGGGCGCCGGTCCCGCGGGTCGGGGCAATCAGCCCCAGCATTTT
TRBV5-4	TRBD2	16	NA	TRBJ2-1	CASSSPRTSTYNEQFF	TGTGCCAGCAGCAGCCCCCGGACTAGCACCTACAATGAGCAGTTCTTC
TRBV2	NA	14	once	TRBJ2-2	CASIDNPNTGELFF	TGTGCCAGCATAGACAATCCGAACACCGGGGAGCTGTTTTTT
TRBV2	TRBD1	12	NA	TRBJ1-1	CARMGQGAEAFF	TGTGCCAGGATGGGACAGGGAGCTGAGGCTTTCTTT
TRBV18	TRBD2	16	NA	TRBJ2-1	CASSDFTSGTFNEQFF	TGTGCCAGCTCAGATTTTACTAGCGGGACGTTCAATGAGCAGTTCTTC
TRBV4-1	TRBD2	20	NA	TRBJ2-3	CASSHWLELADLPDTDTQYF	TGCGCCAGCAGCCACTGGTTGGAACTAGCGGACCTTCCGGACACAGATACGCAGTATTTT
TRBV7-3	TRBD1	13	few	TRBJ2-1	CASSLDRDNEQFF	TGTGCCAGCAGCCTCGACAGGGACAATGAGCAGTTCTTC
TRBV28	TRBD1	14	many	TRBJ1-5	CASSRGQDNQPQHF	TGTGCCAGCAGCCGCGGACAGGACAATCAGCCCCAGCATTTT
TRBV12-3/TRBV12-4	NA	13	NA	TRBJ2-5	CASSFLFSETQYF	TGTGCCAGCAGTTTTTTATTTTCGGAGACCCAGTACTTC
TRBV3-1/TRBV3-2	NA	14	NA	TRBJ1-2	CASSQDGQRNGYTF	TGTGCCAGCAGCCAAGATGGACAGCGAAATGGCTACACCTTC
TRBV19	TRBD1	19	NA	TRBJ1-5	CASSPVGDRELYSNQPQHF	TGTGCCAGTAGTCCCGTGGGGGACAGGGAACTTTATAGCAATCAGCCCCAGCATTTT
TRBV9	NA	16	NA	TRBJ1-3	CASSVGGLRSGNTIYF	TGTGCCAGCAGCGTAGGAGGTCTCCGTTCTGGAAACACCATATATTTT
TRBV28	TRBD1	14	NA	TRBJ1-2	CASAWGDRNYGYTF	TGTGCCAGCGCCTGGGGGGACAGGAACTATGGCTACACCTTC
TRBV11-2	NA	16	NA	TRBJ2-2	CASSLVLQGSTGELFF	TGTGCCAGCAGCTTAGTGTTACAGGGTAGCACCGGGGAGCTGTTTTTT
TRBV3-1/TRBV3-2	NA	15	NA	TRBJ1-1	CASSQDGEMNTEAFF	TGTGCCAGCAGCCAAGACGGAGAAATGAACACTGAAGCTTTCTTT
TRBV12-3/TRBV12-4	TRBD1	13	few	TRBJ1-5	CASRRQGGQPQHF	TGTGCCAGCAGAAGACAGGGAGGCCAGCCCCAGCATTTT
TRBV9	NA	13	NA	TRBJ1-1	CASSVGGQTEAFF	TGTGCCAGCAGCGTAGGGGGGCAGACTGAAGCTTTCTTT
TRBV18	NA	15	NA	TRBJ2-3	CASSTRGRASDTQYF	TGTGCCAGCTCAACGAGGGGGAGGGCCTCAGATACGCAGTATTTT
TRBV9	NA	15	NA	TRBJ2-5	CASSLLGTLQETQYF	TGTGCCAGCAGCCTCCTGGGGACTCTCCAAGAGACCCAGTACTTC
TRBV5-4	TRBD1	15	once	TRBJ1-1	CASSARQGLNTEAFF	TGTGCCAGCAGCGCCCGACAGGGGTTGAACACTGAAGCTTTCTTT
TRBV3-1/TRBV3-2	NA	14	NA	TRBJ2-7	CASSLGAGTYEQYF	TGTGCCAGCAGCCTCGGAGCGGGTACCTACGAGCAGTACTTC
TRBV24-1	TRBD1	16	NA	TRBJ2-1	CATSDSRQGSYNEQFF	TGTGCCACCAGTGATTCCCGACAGGGATCCTACAATGAGCAGTTCTTC
TRBV7-9	TRBD1	16	NA	TRBJ2-7	CASSPLGTGGEYEQYF	TGTGCCAGCAGTCCACTCGGGACAGGGGGCGAATACGAGCAGTACTTC
TRBV27	NA	15	NA	TRBJ2-1	CASSPSLGGDNEQFF	TGTGCCAGCAGTCCCTCACTCGGCGGCGACAATGAGCAGTTCTTC
TRBV4-2	TRBD2	16	NA	TRBJ2-3	CASRSGGGDLRDTQYF	TGTGCCAGCAGGAGCGGGGGTGGGGACCTTCGGGATACGCAGTATTTT
TRBV5-4	NA	14	NA	TRBJ2-3	CASSLDPSTDTQYF	TGTGCCAGCAGCTTGGATCCTAGCACAGATACGCAGTATTTT
TRBV15	NA	19	NA	TRBJ2-5	CATSRDQTGEGWQGKTQYF	TGTGCCACCAGCAGAGATCAGACAGGGGAGGGTTGGCAGGGTAAGACCCAGTACTTC
TRBV9	NA	15	NA	TRBJ2-3	CASSVGVRLTDTQYF	TGTGCCAGCAGCGTAGGTGTGCGGCTAACAGATACGCAGTATTTT
TRBV12-5	TRBD1	14	NA	TRBJ2-7	CASGFGTGVYEQYF	TGTGCTAGTGGCTTCGGGACAGGGGTGTACGAGCAGTACTTC
TRBV14	NA	12	NA	TRBJ1-1	CASSRGGAEAFF	TGTGCCAGCAGCCGGGGGGGGGCTGAAGCTTTCTTT
TRBV5-1	NA	13	NA	TRBJ2-7	CASSPGESYEQYF	TGCGCCAGCAGCCCAGGGGAATCTTACGAGCAGTACTTC
TRBV7-9	TRBD1	15	NA	TRBJ1-5	CASSMDRDVNQPQHF	TGTGCCAGCAGTATGGACAGGGACGTCAATCAGCCCCAGCATTTT
TRBV7-8	NA	13	NA	TRBJ1-2	CASSLAPGYGYTF	TGTGCCAGCAGCTTAGCGCCAGGATATGGCTACACCTTC
TRBV6-5	NA	13	once	TRBJ1-1	CASTRKPGLEAFF	TGTGCCAGCACTCGAAAACCGGGGTTGGAAGCTTTCTTT
TRBV18	NA	13	NA	TRBJ1-1	CASSPPGVTEAFF	TGTGCCAGCTCACCCCCAGGGGTAACTGAAGCTTTCTTT
TRBV4-2	TRBD2	16	few	TRBJ2-2	CASSQSLGLDTGELFF	TGTGCCAGCAGCCAAAGTCTGGGACTAGACACCGGGGAGCTGTTTTTT
TRBV28	TRBD2	16	NA	TRBJ2-5	CASSFQLAGVDKTQYF	TGTGCCAGCAGTTTCCAATTAGCGGGAGTAGATAAGACCCAGTACTTC
TRBV3-1/TRBV3-2	TRBD1	13	NA	TRBJ1-1	CASKQGGNTEAFF	TGTGCCAGCAAACAGGGGGGGAACACTGAAGCTTTCTTT
TRBV4-2	NA	16	NA	TRBJ1-4	CASSQTMRATNEKLFF	TGTGCCAGCAGCCAGACCATGCGGGCAACTAATGAAAAACTGTTTTTT
TRBV5-6	TRBD1	14	NA	TRBJ1-2	CASSLFGQGDGYTF	TGTGCCAGCAGCTTGTTTGGACAGGGTGATGGCTACACCTTC
TRBV10-3	NA	14	NA	TRBJ1-1	CAISDHTGPKEAFF	TGTGCCATCAGTGATCATACAGGGCCGAAGGAAGCTTTCTTT
TRBV19	TRBD1	16	few	TRBJ2-1	CASSIGPGQGYNEQFF	TGTGCCAGTAGTATTGGTCCAGGACAGGGTTACAATGAGCAGTTCTTC
TRBV19	TRBD2	17	once	TRBJ2-7	CASSYALGAGDTYEQYF	TGTGCCAGTAGTTACGCATTAGGAGCGGGGGACACTTACGAGCAGTACTTC
TRBV5-1	TRBD1	14	few	TRBJ1-1	CASSQGTGNTEAFF	TGCGCCAGCAGCCAGGGGACAGGGAACACTGAAGCTTTCTTT
TRBV19	NA	13	few	TRBJ1-5	CASSISGIQPQHF	TGTGCCAGTAGTATTTCAGGGATACAGCCCCAGCATTTT
TRBV10-2	NA	13	NA	TRBJ1-1	CASSVQENTEAFF	TGCGCCAGCAGTGTACAGGAAAACACTGAAGCTTTCTTT
TRBV2	NA	14	NA	TRBJ2-1	CASRGISSYNEQFF	TGTGCCAGCAGGGGCATCAGCTCCTACAATGAGCAGTTCTTC